One and the same sample provided the 14 T cell receptor beta chains below, sequenced in a study of T cells in Graves' hyperthyroidism and ophthalmopathy. Using RNA transcripts as the source, TCR beta CDR3 regions were amplified. With the HTBI primer set, the TCR CDR3 went through a first round of RT-PCR. TCRdb ran MiXCR on the multiplex PCR reads and lists one entry per CDR3 protein. Among 300,000 to 450,000 distinct CDR3 sequences listed, around 18% were seen once. Sequenced: blood. The receptor set was obtained from a man younger than 35 with Graves' ophthalmopathy.

This clonotype has just a few counts. The V and J genes are TRBV6-1 and TRBJ1-4; no clear D. Trimming cost V 5 bases and J 7 bases, with 20 bases left between them. The CDR3 runs to 16 residues. Per germline, CDR1 MNHNS and CDR2 SASEGT. The CDR3 loop reads CASSPNGEEGVEKLFF. The CDR3, as DNA: TGTGCCAGCAGTCCAAACGGAGAGGAGGGTGTTGAAAAACTGTTTTTT.

This clonotype was found many times. The chain recombines TRBV11-2 with TRBJ1-1; D not certain. This CDR3 spans 14 amino acids. V was clipped by 3 bases and J by 1 base, with 9 bases between them. The V gene's germline CDR1 is SGHAT and CDR2 FQNNGV. CDR3 sequence: CASSFTSGNTEAFF. The CDR3 DNA is TGTGCCAGCAGCTTCACATCGGGGAACACTGAAGCTTTCTTT.

This clonotype was counted many times. The J gene is TRBJ2-7, the V gene TRBV6-1; 9 nucleotides match TRBD1. V lost 6 bases and J lost 5; bases outside the gene matches: 5. Germline loops: CDR1 MNHNS, CDR2 SASEGT. The CDR3 sequence is 13 residues long. CDR3 amino acids: CASRRDRAHEQYF. The CDR3 DNA follows: TGTGCCAGCAGACGGGACAGGGCCCACGAGCAGTACTTC.

The chain is built from TRBV5-1 and TRBJ2-7, with 11 bases identical to TRBD2. The ends lost 3 bases at V and 6 bases at J; junction bases unmatched: 11. Germline loops: CDR1 SGHRS, CDR2 YFSETQ. CDR3 length: 16 residues. In DNA form, the CDR3 reads TGCGCCAGCAGCTCTACTAGCGGGAGTCTGATGGGCGAGCAGTACTTC. It specifies CASSSTSGSLMGEQYF.

This clonotype was counted at least ten times. The chain employs TRBV18 and TRBJ2-3; no clear D gene. V was pared by 2 bases and J by 4 bases, with 1 base between. CDR1 KGHSH and CDR2 LQKENI come from the germline V gene. CDR3 length: 11 amino acids. DNA of the CDR3: TGTGCCAGCTCACCATCAGATACGCAGTATTTT. This codes for CASSPSDTQYF.

The table lists this clonotype with many counts. The rearrangement links TRBV24-1 to TRBJ2-3; a weak D match, TRBD2 (7 bases). Germline V CDR1 and CDR2: KGHDR, SFDVKD. The CDR3 spans 15 residues. The V gene lost 5 bases and the J gene lost 0 bases, with 11 bases spanning the gap. CDR3 in amino acids: CATSAAGASTDTQYF. In DNA, the CDR3 is TGTGCCACCAGTGCGGCGGGGGCAAGCACAGATACGCAGTATTTT.

This clonotype was detected only a few times. V gene TRBV7-9 combines with J gene TRBJ2-5; maybe TRBD2 (6 bases). The CDR3 totals 17 residues. CDR1 SEHNR and CDR2 FQNEAQ come from the germline V gene (reference sequence). The germline V and J ends were trimmed by 8 bases and 4 bases, with 26 bases remaining between them. The CDR3 nucleotides read TGTGCCAGCTCCCCGGTCATTGGCGGGGACCTGGGAGAGACCCAGTACTTC. Its translation: CASSPVIGGDLGETQYF.

This clonotype was observed many times. The J gene is TRBJ2-5, the V gene TRBV3-1, with D unclear. The CDR3 consists of 14 residues. Trimming removed 1 base at V and 5 bases at J, with 11 bases between. The germline gives CDR1 LGHDT, CDR2 YNNKEL (reference sequence). The CDR3 DNA follows: TGTGCCAGCAGCCAAGGGGTGGGTGGGGAGACCCAGTACTTC. Translating gives CASSQGVGGETQYF.

Points on this clonotype: This may come from a read error, since a much larger clone is one base off. The CDR3 loop reads CASSQSGTGWEQYF. DNA of the CDR3: TGTGCCAGCAGCCAGTCCGGGACAGGGTGGGAGCAGTACTTC. The V gene is TRBV3-1, the J gene TRBJ2-7; 9 positions agree with TRBD1. The CDR3 spans 14 residues. Germline-derived CDR1 and CDR2 are LGHDT and YNNKEL (reference sequence). Trimming removed 3 bases from V and 7 bases from J; junction bases left unmatched: 7.

Many counts were recorded for this clonotype. This rearrangement joins TRBV2 to TRBJ1-1; D gene ambiguous. This CDR3 comprises 17 residues. Germline CDR1 SNHLY, CDR2 FYNNEI. Trimming removed 0 bases at V and 1 base at J, with 15 bases between. CDR3 nucleotide sequence: TGTGCCAGCAGTGAAGCGGTTCTCCACAGCTGGAACACTGAAGCTTTCTTT. Amino acid sequence: CASSEAVLHSWNTEAFF.

The chain joins TRBV4-1 to TRBJ1-1; 7 positions agree with TRBD1. The length of the CDR3 is 17 residues. Germline CDR1 reads MGHRA; CDR2 reads YSYEKL. Losses at the gene ends were 4 bases for V and 2 bases for J; bases not matched to a gene: 13. Here the CDR3 DNA reads TGCGCCAGCAGCCGACCTGCTAGGCAGGGGGAAAACACTGAAGCTTTCTTT. Translation gives CASSRPARQGENTEAFF.

This clonotype was seen at least ten times. This chain links TRBV6-2 or TRBV6-3 with TRBJ1-2; no definite D call. Per germline, CDR1 MNHEY and CDR2 SVGEGT. Trimming left V 6 bases short and J 5 bases short, with 10 bases between. CDR3 length: 12 residues. The CDR3 sequence: CASRREMYGYTF. The CDR3 DNA follows: TGTGCCAGCAGGCGGGAAATGTATGGCTACACCTTC.

This chain uses TRBV20-1 with TRBJ2-2; 7 nucleotides line up with TRBD2. J gave up 1 base and V 3 bases, and 2 bases lay outside the gene matches. The CDR3 totals 14 residues. Germline V gene lookup returns CDR1 DFQATT and CDR2 SNEGSKA (reference sequence). DNA for the CDR3: TGCAGTGCTAGTTGGGGGGGGAACACCGGGGAGCTGTTTTTT. It specifies CSASWGGNTGELFF.

The chain links TRBV6-1 to TRBJ1-3; TRBD1 is a possible D gene (5 bases). The germline gives CDR1 MNHNS, CDR2 SASEGT. V shed 5 bases and J shed 0 bases, with 14 bases lying between them. This CDR3 has 16 residues. CDR3 DNA sequence: TGTGCCAGCAGTTTAGGGGCCACCTACTCTGGAAACACCATATATTTT. It translates to CASSLGATYSGNTIYF.